This T cell receptor beta chain was sequenced in a study of CD4+ T cells in melanoma. Sequencing used immunoSEQ multiplex PCR; TCRdb keeps in-frame clones, though not all of them. The sample has over 6,500 clones, over 65% seen once. Concerning this clone: Its antigen is as yet unknown. One end of the junction varies from germline; a read error may be responsible.

The CDR3 is 15 amino acids. Per germline, CDR1 LNHNV and CDR2 YYDKDF (reference sequence). Study results and limitations: Neoantigen-specific CD4+ T cells in melanoma reportedly had diverse differentiation states. CD8+ T cell, macrophage and B cell function reportedly correlated with neoantigen-specific CD4+ T cells.

The V and J genes are TRBV15 and TRBJ1-2; D uncertain. Material: cells from a culture (not recorded whether cultured in vitro). The clonotype originates from a human donor with melanoma. CDR3 coding DNA: TGTGCCGCCAGCAGAGGCGGTTTGGATAACTATGGCTACACCTTC. It is translated as CAASRGGLDNYGYTF.